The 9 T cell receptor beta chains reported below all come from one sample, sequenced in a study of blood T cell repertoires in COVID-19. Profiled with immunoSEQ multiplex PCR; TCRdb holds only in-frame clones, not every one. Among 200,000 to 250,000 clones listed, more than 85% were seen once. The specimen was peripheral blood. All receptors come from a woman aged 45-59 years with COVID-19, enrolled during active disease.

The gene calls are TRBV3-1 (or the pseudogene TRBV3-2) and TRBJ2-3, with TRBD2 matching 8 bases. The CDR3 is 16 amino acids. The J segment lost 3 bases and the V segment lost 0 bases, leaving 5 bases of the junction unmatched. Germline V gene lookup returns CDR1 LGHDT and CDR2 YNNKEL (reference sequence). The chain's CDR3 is CASSQEGTGGTDTQYF. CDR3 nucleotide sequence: TGTGCCAGCAGCCAAGAAGGAACGGGGGGGACAGATACGCAGTATTTT.

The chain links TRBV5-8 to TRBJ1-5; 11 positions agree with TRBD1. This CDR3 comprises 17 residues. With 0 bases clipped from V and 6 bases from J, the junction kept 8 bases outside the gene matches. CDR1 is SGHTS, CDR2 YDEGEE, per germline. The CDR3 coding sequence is TGTGCCAGCAGCTTGGGGACAGGGGGCTTTATGAGTCAGCCCCAGCATTTT. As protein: CASSLGTGGFMSQPQHF.

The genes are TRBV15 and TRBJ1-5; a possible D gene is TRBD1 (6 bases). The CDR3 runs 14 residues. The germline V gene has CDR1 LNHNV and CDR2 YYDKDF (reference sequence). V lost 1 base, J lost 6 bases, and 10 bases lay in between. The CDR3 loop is CATSRGNRVQPQHF. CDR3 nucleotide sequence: TGTGCCACCAGCAGAGGGAACAGGGTTCAGCCCCAGCATTTT.

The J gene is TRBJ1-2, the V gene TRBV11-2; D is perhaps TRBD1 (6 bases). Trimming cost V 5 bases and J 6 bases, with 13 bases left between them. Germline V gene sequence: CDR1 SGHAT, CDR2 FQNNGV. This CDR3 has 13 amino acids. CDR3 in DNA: TGTGCCAGCAGCCTGGCCCACAGGGATGGCTACACCTTC. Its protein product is CASSLAHRDGYTF.

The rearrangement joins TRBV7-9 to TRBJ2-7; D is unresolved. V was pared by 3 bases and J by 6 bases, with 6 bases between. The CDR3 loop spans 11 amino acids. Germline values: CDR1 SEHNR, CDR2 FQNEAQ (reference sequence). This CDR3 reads CASSFRGEQYF. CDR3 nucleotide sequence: TGTGCCAGCAGCTTTCGAGGCGAGCAGTACTTC.

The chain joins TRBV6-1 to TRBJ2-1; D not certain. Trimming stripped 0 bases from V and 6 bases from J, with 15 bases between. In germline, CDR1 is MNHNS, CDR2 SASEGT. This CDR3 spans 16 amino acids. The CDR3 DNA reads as TGTGCCAGCAGTGAAGCCTCAGGATATAGTCCCAATGAGCAGTTCTTC. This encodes CASSEASGYSPNEQFF.

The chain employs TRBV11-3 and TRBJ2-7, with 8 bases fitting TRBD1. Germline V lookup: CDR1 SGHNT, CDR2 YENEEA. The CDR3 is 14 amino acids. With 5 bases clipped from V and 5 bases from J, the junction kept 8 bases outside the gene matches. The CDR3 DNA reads TGTGCCAGCAGCGCCAGGGGGCGTAAGAACGAGCAGTACTTC. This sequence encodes CASSARGRKNEQYF.

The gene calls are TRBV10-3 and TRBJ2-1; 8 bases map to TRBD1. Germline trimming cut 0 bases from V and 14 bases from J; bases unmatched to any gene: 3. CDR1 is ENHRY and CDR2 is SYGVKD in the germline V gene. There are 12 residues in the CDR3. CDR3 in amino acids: CAISESTTGEFF. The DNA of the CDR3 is TGTGCCATCAGTGAGTCGACGACAGGGGAGTTCTTC.

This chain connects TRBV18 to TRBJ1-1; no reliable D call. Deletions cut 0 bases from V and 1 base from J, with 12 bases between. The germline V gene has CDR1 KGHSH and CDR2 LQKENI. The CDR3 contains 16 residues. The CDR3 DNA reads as TGTGCCAGCTCACCACCCCCCAGAAATCCGAACACTGAAGCTTTCTTT. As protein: CASSPPPRNPNTEAFF.